The rows below give T cell receptor beta chains drawn from one sample of a study of human T cells and chemical hapten exposure. TCRdb reprocessed the RACE reads via MiXCR and lists one record per CDR3 protein. This table holds 350,000 to 400,000 distinct CDR3 sequences, 6% to 7% found once. The source material was whole blood, sampled in connection with sensitization to the hapten diphenylcyclopropenone (DPC). The receptors here all came from a woman under 30 with alopecia areata. Some clones in this sample may be carry-over from other donors' samples. Each CDR3 is given with its conserved first and last residue. D genes are given only for firm matches. Rows give clone size only sometimes, using once, few, many, or a class for an expanded clone.

CDR3 DNA: TGCGCCAGCAGCCGACAGGGGTTGAATGAGCAGTTCTTC
CDR3 protein: CASSRQGLNEQFF
J gene: TRBJ2-1
clone size: NA
D gene: TRBD1
V gene: TRBV4-1

CDR3 DNA: TGCAGTGCTAGTAGGACAGATAACACTGAAGCTTTCTTT
CDR3 protein: CSASRTDNTEAFF
J gene: TRBJ1-1
clone size: many
D gene: NA
V gene: TRBV20-1

CDR3 DNA: TGTGCCAGCCCCGGGACAGGGGGGACCACAGATACGCAGTATTTT
CDR3 protein: CASPGTGGTTDTQYF
J gene: TRBJ2-3
clone size: NA
D gene: TRBD1
V gene: TRBV6-1

CDR3 DNA: TGCGCCAGCAGAGAACAGGTGGAGACTGAAGCTTTCTTT
CDR3 protein: CASREQVETEAFF
J gene: TRBJ1-1
clone size: many
D gene: NA
V gene: TRBV5-1

CDR3 DNA: TGTGCCAGCAGCCAGTCTATTTTGGGGGGGGACTACAATGAGCAGTTCTTC
CDR3 protein: CASSQSILGGDYNEQFF
J gene: TRBJ2-1
clone size: NA
D gene: TRBD2
V gene: TRBV3-1

CDR3 DNA: TGTGCCAGCAGTGGGACTAGCGGGGACCAAGAGACCCAGTACTTC
CDR3 protein: CASSGTSGDQETQYF
J gene: TRBJ2-5
clone size: few
D gene: TRBD2
V gene: TRBV2

CDR3 DNA: TGTGCCAGCAGCTTAGCGCTGGGTAGCGGGGCTACAGATACGCAGTATTTT
CDR3 protein: CASSLALGSGATDTQYF
J gene: TRBJ2-3
clone size: NA
D gene: TRBD2
V gene: TRBV7-8

CDR3 DNA: TGTGCCAGCAGTTTAGGTACCCTAGCGGGGGGGGGTACAGATACGCAGTATTTT
CDR3 protein: CASSLGTLAGGGTDTQYF
J gene: TRBJ2-3
clone size: NA
D gene: TRBD2
V gene: TRBV12-3/TRBV12-4

CDR3 DNA: TGTGCCAGCACCCGATCGGACAGGGGTTTGAAGGGCAATCAGCCCCAGCATTTT
CDR3 protein: CASTRSDRGLKGNQPQHF
J gene: TRBJ1-5
clone size: many
D gene: TRBD1
V gene: TRBV12-3/TRBV12-4

CDR3 DNA: TGTGCCAGCAGTTTAAGAGTCGGGCAGCCCACCGGGGAGCTGTTTTTT
CDR3 protein: CASSLRVGQPTGELFF
J gene: TRBJ2-2
clone size: NA
D gene: NA
V gene: TRBV27

CDR3 DNA: TGTGCCAGTAGTATCGATCGGTATGGCTACACCTTC
CDR3 protein: CASSIDRYGYTF
J gene: TRBJ1-2
clone size: few
D gene: NA
V gene: TRBV19

CDR3 DNA: TGTGCCGGGGCCAGCAACTATGGCTACACCTTC
CDR3 protein: CAGASNYGYTF
J gene: TRBJ1-2
clone size: NA
D gene: NA
V gene: TRBV6-6

CDR3 DNA: TGTGCCAGCAGTTCCCTACCAGGGGGAAATGAAAAACTGTTTTTT
CDR3 protein: CASSSLPGGNEKLFF
J gene: TRBJ1-4
clone size: few
D gene: TRBD1
V gene: TRBV12-3/TRBV12-4

CDR3 DNA: TGTGCCAGCAGCTTAAGCCCGGCCGGCTATAATTCACCCCTCCACTTT
CDR3 protein: CASSLSPAGYNSPLHF
J gene: TRBJ1-6
clone size: many
D gene: NA
V gene: TRBV7-6

CDR3 DNA: TGTGCCAGCAGCCAAGGGGGGACCTCGAACGAGCAGTACTTC
CDR3 protein: CASSQGGTSNEQYF
J gene: TRBJ2-7
clone size: NA
D gene: NA
V gene: TRBV4-2

CDR3 DNA: TGTGCCACACGTTCCGGGGTGAACATTCAGTACTTC
CDR3 protein: CATRSGVNIQYF
J gene: TRBJ2-4
clone size: few
D gene: NA
V gene: TRBV28

CDR3 DNA: TGTGCCAGCAGTTTATTCTACAGCTCCTATAATTCACCCCTCCACTTT
CDR3 protein: CASSLFYSSYNSPLHF
J gene: TRBJ1-6
clone size: many
D gene: NA
V gene: TRBV27

CDR3 DNA: TGCAGTGCTCGGAGGCCTCCTAACTATGGCTACACCTTC
CDR3 protein: CSARRPPNYGYTF
J gene: TRBJ1-2
clone size: NA
D gene: NA
V gene: TRBV20-1

CDR3 DNA: TGTGCCAGCAGCCGACAGGGGGCGAAGTGGGAGACCCAGTACTTC
CDR3 protein: CASSRQGAKWETQYF
J gene: TRBJ2-5
clone size: NA
D gene: TRBD1
V gene: TRBV6-5

CDR3 DNA: TGTGCCAGCAGCGCGGGAACAGGGGGCGACTATGGCTACACCTTC
CDR3 protein: CASSAGTGGDYGYTF
J gene: TRBJ1-2
clone size: few
D gene: TRBD1
V gene: TRBV9

CDR3 DNA: TGTGCCAGTTCATCGCCTCCGGGACAGGGTAAAGATACGCAGTATTTT
CDR3 protein: CASSSPPGQGKDTQYF
J gene: TRBJ2-3
clone size: many
D gene: TRBD1
V gene: TRBV19

CDR3 DNA: TGCAGCGTTGGGCGGGGGACTAATGAAAAACTGTTTTTT
CDR3 protein: CSVGRGTNEKLFF
J gene: TRBJ1-4
clone size: many
D gene: NA
V gene: TRBV29-1

CDR3 DNA: TGTGCCAGCAGTTTATCCCACTTGGACAGGGTCTATGGCTACACCTTC
CDR3 protein: CASSLSHLDRVYGYTF
J gene: TRBJ1-2
clone size: many
D gene: TRBD1
V gene: TRBV27

CDR3 DNA: TGTGCCAGCAGCCGCCAGGGGAACGGTGGCTACACCTTC
CDR3 protein: CASSRQGNGGYTF
J gene: TRBJ1-2
clone size: NA
D gene: NA
V gene: TRBV11-2

CDR3 DNA: TGTGCCAGCAGCGTAGGGGCAGGGATGGTCACTGAAGCTTTCTTT
CDR3 protein: CASSVGAGMVTEAFF
J gene: TRBJ1-1
clone size: few
D gene: NA
V gene: TRBV9

CDR3 DNA: TGTGCCAGCAGCCCATTCCCGGATAATTCACCCCTCCACTTT
CDR3 protein: CASSPFPDNSPLHF
J gene: TRBJ1-6
clone size: many
D gene: NA
V gene: TRBV5-6

CDR3 DNA: TGCGCCAGCAGCCCAAGGGCTGGTTCACCCCTCCACTTT
CDR3 protein: CASSPRAGSPLHF
J gene: TRBJ1-6
clone size: few
D gene: NA
V gene: TRBV4-3

CDR3 DNA: TGTGCCAGCAGCTTAGTACCTAGCGGGGGGGTTGGTGAGCAGTTCTTC
CDR3 protein: CASSLVPSGGVGEQFF
J gene: TRBJ2-1
clone size: few
D gene: TRBD2
V gene: TRBV7-8

CDR3 DNA: TGTGCCAGCATGGGACTCCTCGCGCCCGCCTACGAGCAGTACTTC
CDR3 protein: CASMGLLAPAYEQYF
J gene: TRBJ2-7
clone size: many
D gene: NA
V gene: TRBV6-6

CDR3 DNA: TGCAGTGCTGGGACATCCCGGCACGAGCAGTACTTC
CDR3 protein: CSAGTSRHEQYF
J gene: TRBJ2-7
clone size: many
D gene: NA
V gene: TRBV20-1

CDR3 DNA: TGCGCCAGCAGCCAAGAAGATCGGGACTTTAAGTATTTT
CDR3 protein: CASSQEDRDFKYF
J gene: TRBJ2-3
clone size: NA
D gene: NA
V gene: TRBV4-3

CDR3 DNA: TGTGCCAGCAGGACCGACAGGACCGATACGCAGTATTTT
CDR3 protein: CASRTDRTDTQYF
J gene: TRBJ2-3
clone size: many
D gene: NA
V gene: TRBV27

CDR3 DNA: TGTGCCAGCAGCTTGACTAGCTCCGGAGGGGCCACAGATACGCAGTATTTT
CDR3 protein: CASSLTSSGGATDTQYF
J gene: TRBJ2-3
clone size: many
D gene: NA
V gene: TRBV5-6

CDR3 DNA: TGCAGTGCTAGTAACGTCTCCTCTGGAAACACCATATATTTT
CDR3 protein: CSASNVSSGNTIYF
J gene: TRBJ1-3
clone size: NA
D gene: NA
V gene: TRBV20-1

CDR3 DNA: TGTGCCAGCAGCTTAAATCTTAATGCTGAAGCTTTCTTT
CDR3 protein: CASSLNLNAEAFF
J gene: TRBJ1-1
clone size: NA
D gene: NA
V gene: TRBV11-2

CDR3 DNA: TGTGCCAGCAGCCATCCCTCCCAGGGGGTAGACTCTGGAAACACCATATATTTT
CDR3 protein: CASSHPSQGVDSGNTIYF
J gene: TRBJ1-3
clone size: few
D gene: TRBD1
V gene: TRBV7-8

CDR3 DNA: TGTGCCACCAGTGAAACCACAGATACGCAGTATTTT
CDR3 protein: CATSETTDTQYF
J gene: TRBJ2-3
clone size: few
D gene: NA
V gene: TRBV24-1

CDR3 DNA: TGTGCCAGCAGCCTGAGCCGGGCACCTGGAAACACCATATATTTT
CDR3 protein: CASSLSRAPGNTIYF
J gene: TRBJ1-3
clone size: many
D gene: NA
V gene: TRBV4-2

CDR3 DNA: TGTGCCAGCAGTATCTCTGGGGCCAACGTCCTGACTTTC
CDR3 protein: CASSISGANVLTF
J gene: TRBJ2-6
clone size: many
D gene: NA
V gene: TRBV6-5

CDR3 DNA: TGTGCCAGCAGTTTTACACGGACAGGAGCCACCGGGGAGCTGTTTTTT
CDR3 protein: CASSFTRTGATGELFF
J gene: TRBJ2-2
clone size: many
D gene: TRBD1
V gene: TRBV6-5

CDR3 DNA: TGTGCCAGCAGGGCGGTGGGCACAGATACGCAGTATTTT
CDR3 protein: CASRAVGTDTQYF
J gene: TRBJ2-3
clone size: NA
D gene: NA
V gene: TRBV5-4

CDR3 DNA: TGTGCCAGCAGCTTATCGGCAGGGAAGACGCCCCTCCACTTT
CDR3 protein: CASSLSAGKTPLHF
J gene: TRBJ1-6
clone size: many
D gene: NA
V gene: TRBV7-2

CDR3 DNA: TGTGCCAGCAACATCAACAGGGCGGATGGCTACACCTTC
CDR3 protein: CASNINRADGYTF
J gene: TRBJ1-2
clone size: NA
D gene: NA
V gene: TRBV6-2/TRBV6-3

CDR3 DNA: TGCAGCGTTGAGGTAGGCAGGGCCTCCAAAAACATTCAGTACTTC
CDR3 protein: CSVEVGRASKNIQYF
J gene: TRBJ2-4
clone size: many
D gene: NA
V gene: TRBV29-1

CDR3 DNA: TGTGCCAGCCGGTTATCTGCGGTCAGGAGCTCCTATAATTCACCCCTCCACTTT
CDR3 protein: CASRLSAVRSSYNSPLHF
J gene: TRBJ1-6
clone size: many
D gene: NA
V gene: TRBV28